The next 29 T cell receptor beta chains were all read from a single sample in a study of blood T cell repertoires in COVID-19 (dated by TCRdb to 2018 to 2020). Libraries were built with the immunoSEQ multiplex PCR assay. What TCRdb holds here is the immuneACCESS table cut down to in-frame rearrangements. Part of the clones is not present; checked against another copy, under half of the missing clones reflect an unresolved V gene, and the others are unexplained. The sample profile shows 60,000 to 80,000 clones; roughly 80% of them were found once. The ten top clones hold around 13% of the sample. The sample consisted of peripheral blood. The source is a man between 45 and 60 years old with COVID-19, enrolled during active disease.

The J gene is TRBJ2-1, the V gene TRBV5-1, with TRBD2 identical over 9 bases. J gave up 4 bases and V 4 bases, and 9 bases lay outside the gene matches. Germline assignment: CDR1 SGHRS and CDR2 YFSETQ. The CDR3 runs 16 residues. The CDR3 reads CASSHGLSGRYNEQFF. For the CDR3, the DNA is TGCGCCAGCAGCCATGGCCTTAGCGGGAGATACAATGAGCAGTTCTTC.

The V and J genes are TRBV20-1 and TRBJ2-1; tentatively, D is TRBD1 (5 bases). From germline, CDR1 is DFQATT and CDR2 SNEGSKA (reference sequence). The CDR3 covers 11 residues. The germline V and J ends were trimmed by 6 bases and 6 bases, with 9 bases remaining between them. CDR3 sequence (DNA): TGCAGTGCCGAAACAGGCAATGAGCAGTTCTTC. It is translated as CSAETGNEQFF.

This sequence joins TRBV12-3 or TRBV12-4 and TRBJ2-7, with D possibly matching TRBD1 (5 bases). Trimming shortened V by 3 bases and J by 0 bases, and 6 bases separated the two germline ends. The CDR3 covers 13 residues. CDR3: CASSLGRSYEQYF. The CDR3 DNA is TGTGCCAGCAGTTTGGGGCGCTCCTACGAGCAGTACTTC.

The chain uses TRBV20-1 and TRBJ2-5; D unclear. Germline values: CDR1 DFQATT, CDR2 SNEGSKA (reference sequence). V was pared by 4 bases and J by 3 bases, with 6 bases between. This CDR3 is built from 11 residues. The CDR3 spells CSATGEETQYF. The DNA of the CDR3 is TGCAGTGCTACCGGTGAAGAGACCCAGTACTTC.

In its sample, this clone was seen many times. The chain uses TRBV2 and TRBJ2-2, with 8 bases matching TRBD1. V lost 7 bases and J lost 1; bases outside the gene matches: 8. CDR1 and CDR2 (germline): SNHLY, FYNNEI. The CDR3 runs 16 residues. CDR3 DNA: TGTGCCAGCATTTCAACCGGGACAGGGAACACCGGGGAGCTGTTTTTT. Its translation is CASISTGTGNTGELFF.

The chain employs TRBV11-2 and TRBJ2-5; 10 nucleotides line up with TRBD2. With V trimmed by 5 bases and J by 7 bases, 7 bases remained unmatched. This CDR3 has 14 residues. Germline-derived CDR1 and CDR2 are SGHAT and FQNNGV. The CDR3 reads CASSQLAGEGTQYF. The CDR3 nucleotides read TGTGCCAGCAGCCAGCTAGCGGGAGAAGGGACCCAGTACTTC.

The genes are TRBV5-1 and TRBJ2-2; D is uncertain. Germline lookup yields CDR1 SGHRS and CDR2 YFSETQ. The ends were cut back, 0 bases at V and 0 bases at J, with 6 bases in the middle. CDR3 length: 15 residues. CDR3 loop: CASSLGDPNTGELFF. CDR3 sequence (DNA): TGCGCCAGCAGCTTGGGCGATCCGAACACCGGGGAGCTGTTTTTT.

J is TRBJ1-3 and V is TRBV6-5, with a weak D call TRBD1 (5 bases). This CDR3 spans 14 amino acids. Trimming took off 5 bases at V and 11 bases at J, with 19 bases between the two ends. Germline CDR1 reads MNHEY; CDR2 reads SVGAGI. The CDR3 sequence: CASSPLGVIRSIYF. The CDR3 DNA follows: TGTGCCAGCAGTCCGCTAGGGGTTATACGCTCCATATATTTT.

V usage is TRBV9 and J usage is TRBJ2-1; no clear D. CDR3 size: 13 residues. Germline assignment: CDR1 SGDLS and CDR2 YYNGEE. The germline V and J ends were trimmed by 0 bases and 4 bases, with 5 bases remaining between them. CDR3 in DNA: TGTGCCAGCAGCGTAGGAGCTTACAATGAGCAGTTCTTC. This sequence encodes CASSVGAYNEQFF.

The gene calls are TRBV9 and TRBJ2-7; D is possibly TRBD1 (8 bases). The CDR3 totals 15 residues. Germline values: CDR1 SGDLS, CDR2 YYNGEE. V was shortened by 0 bases and J by 5 bases, with 15 bases between the two germline ends. CDR3 residues: CASSVGIQGGHEQYF. For the CDR3, the DNA is TGTGCCAGCAGCGTAGGTATACAGGGGGGGCACGAGCAGTACTTC.

CDR3 residues: CASSKTALNTEAFF. The CDR3 DNA follows: TGCGCCAGCAGCAAGACAGCCCTGAACACTGAAGCTTTCTTT. The rearrangement uses TRBV5-1 and TRBJ1-1; tentative D call: TRBD1 (5 bases). Per germline, CDR1 SGHRS and CDR2 YFSETQ. The V end lost 4 bases, the J end lost 0 bases, and 10 bases lay between the germline ends. The CDR3 is 14 residues long.

The CDR3 sequence is CASSASTDTQYF. The CDR3 nucleotides read TGTGCCAGCAGTGCTAGCACAGATACGCAGTATTTT. The chain employs TRBV6-4 and TRBJ2-3; D is unresolved. Germline V gives CDR1 MRHNA, CDR2 SNTAGT. V lost 4 bases, J lost 0 bases, and 2 bases lay in between. This CDR3 is built from 12 residues.

This clone was seen a single time. This CDR3 is CASSIAGSGGYTF. The CDR3, as DNA: TGTGCCAGTAGTATAGCGGGGTCTGGTGGCTACACCTTC. V gene TRBV19 combines with J gene TRBJ1-2, with unresolved D. Germline V gene lookup returns CDR1 LNHDA and CDR2 SQIVND (reference sequence). Trimming pared 1 base from V and 7 bases from J, leaving 10 bases between. This CDR3 comprises 13 residues.

The CDR3 DNA sequence: TGCAGTGCTAGTGTCTCTTTTGAGCAGTACTTC. Its protein product is CSASVSFEQYF. The J gene is TRBJ2-7, the V gene TRBV20-1; D call uncertain. Per germline, CDR1 DFQATT and CDR2 SNEGSKA (reference sequence). CDR3 length equals 11 residues. Trimming cost V 3 bases and J 7 bases, with 10 bases left between them.

The gene calls are TRBV27 and TRBJ1-6; 10 bases align to TRBD1. The trim removed 5 bases at V and 7 bases at J, leaving 14 bases unmatched. Germline V gene sequence: CDR1 MNHEY, CDR2 SMNVEV (reference sequence). The CDR3 totals 18 residues. The CDR3 region is CASSPPATGTGVNSPLHF. CDR3 DNA sequence: TGTGCCAGCAGTCCGCCCGCTACCGGGACAGGGGTCAATTCACCCCTCCACTTT.

The chain is built from TRBV9 and TRBJ1-2, with a weak D call TRBD1 (5 bases). Trimming removed 0 bases from V and 5 bases from J, with 11 bases in between. Germline values: CDR1 SGDLS, CDR2 YYNGEE. The CDR3 extends over 14 amino acids. CDR3 protein: CASSVDQGRYGYTF. DNA for the CDR3: TGTGCCAGCAGCGTAGACCAGGGTCGTTATGGCTACACCTTC.

This chain uses TRBV5-1 with TRBJ1-4; D perhaps matches TRBD1 (5 bases). Germline values: CDR1 SGHRS, CDR2 YFSETQ. The CDR3 spans 17 residues. The V end lost 1 base, the J end lost 4 bases, and 17 bases lay between the germline ends. CDR3 DNA sequence: TGCGCCAGCAGCTTGCCCGCGGAAGACAGCCTTAATGAAAAACTGTTTTTT. Protein: CASSLPAEDSLNEKLFF.

The table lists this clone with a few counts. The genes are TRBV30 and TRBJ1-5, with TRBD1 matching 12 bases. The V and J ends lost 4 bases and 12 bases, in that order; junction bases with no gene match: 7. The germline CDR1 and CDR2 sequences are GTSNPN and SVGIG (reference sequence). The CDR3 runs 13 residues. CDR3 sequence (DNA): TGTGCCTGGAAATCCGGGACAGGGGGCCACCAGCATTTT. It translates to CAWKSGTGGHQHF.

The CDR3 region has the DNA TGTGCCAGTAGTTCTACCGGACAGGGGCAAGAGACCCAGTACTTC. The encoded protein is CASSSTGQGQETQYF. This rearrangement joins TRBV19 to TRBJ2-5; 9 bases are shared with TRBD1. CDR1 LNHDA and CDR2 SQIVND come from the germline V gene (reference sequence). The J segment lost 2 bases and the V segment lost 5 bases, leaving 6 bases of the junction unmatched. The CDR3 length is 15 residues.

The CDR3 loop is CASSPLEAGPIHGYTF. DNA of the CDR3: TGTGCCAGCAGCCCCTTAGAGGCGGGTCCTATCCATGGCTACACCTTC. The chain has TRBV2 and TRBJ1-2; D uncertain. The CDR3 runs to 16 residues. V lost 6 bases and J 6 bases, leaving 23 bases between the germline ends. Germline V gives CDR1 SNHLY, CDR2 FYNNEI.

This chain connects TRBV27 to TRBJ1-1, with TRBD1 matching over 8 bases. V dropped 5 bases and J dropped 4; count of bases not matched to a gene: 12. CDR1 and CDR2 (germline): MNHEY, SMNVEV (reference sequence). This CDR3 region has 16 residues. The CDR3 nucleotides are TGTGCCAGCAGTGTAATCAGGGGGCTCTCGGGCACTGAAGCTTTCTTT. Protein sequence: CASSVIRGLSGTEAFF.

This chain links TRBV6-5 with TRBJ2-1; TRBD2 is a possible D gene (6 bases). CDR1 is MNHEY and CDR2 is SVGAGI in the germline V gene. Deletions cut 6 bases from V and 9 bases from J, with 12 bases between. The CDR3 is 12 residues long. The CDR3 sequence is CASSEGLGEQFF. The CDR3, as DNA: TGTGCCAGCAGCGAGGGACTGGGTGAGCAGTTCTTC.

The J gene is TRBJ1-4, the V gene TRBV18, with 8 bases lining up with TRBD1. Trimming at V came to 6 bases and at J to 4 bases, leaving 4 bases not matched to a gene. The CDR3 totals 14 residues. The V gene's germline CDR1 is KGHSH and CDR2 LQKENI. CDR3 nucleotides: TGTGCCAGCTCCCGAGGACAGGGTAATGAAAAACTGTTTTTT. It codes for CASSRGQGNEKLFF. Combining the CDR3 with reference TRBV18 and TRBJ1-4 gives the whole variable domain NAGVMQNPRHLVRRRGQEARLRCSPMKGHSHVYWYRQLPEEGLKFMVYLQKENIIDESGMPKERFSAEFPKEGPSILRIQQVVRGDSAAYFCASSRGQGNEKLFFGSGTQLSVL.

The rearrangement uses TRBV28 and TRBJ2-7; possible D gene TRBD1, 5 bases. CDR3 size: 13 residues. With 10 bases removed from V and 4 bases from J, the gap between germline ends came to 17 bases. CDR1 MDHEN and CDR2 SYDVKM come from the germline V gene. The CDR3 region is CATLGDLLYEQYF. In nucleotides, the CDR3 is TGTGCCACCCTAGGGGATTTATTGTACGAGCAGTACTTC.

Only one count was recorded for this clone. The gene calls are TRBV6-4 and TRBJ1-2, with 8 bases fitting TRBD1. Germline values: CDR1 MRHNA, CDR2 SNTAGT. V was pared by 6 bases and J by 7 bases, with 7 bases of the junction left unmatched. This CDR3 has 13 residues. The DNA for the CDR3 is TGTGCCAGCAGAGGACAGGGTAACGGTGGCTACACCTTC. This encodes CASRGQGNGGYTF.

The V and J genes are TRBV28 and TRBJ2-2; no clear D gene. Germline-derived CDR1 and CDR2 are MDHEN and SYDVKM. Between the trimmed V and J ends, which lost 3 bases and 1 base, there was a span of 12 bases. The CDR3 runs 16 residues. The CDR3 region is CASSFLGQENTGELFF. CDR3 in DNA: TGTGCCAGCAGTTTTTTGGGTCAGGAGAACACCGGGGAGCTGTTTTTT.

The J gene is TRBJ1-6, the V gene TRBV4-2; D is uncertain. Looked up from germline, CDR1 is LGHNA and CDR2 is YNFKEQ. Deletions cut 0 bases from V and 19 bases from J, with 16 bases between. The CDR3 has 13 residues. CDR3 nucleotides: TGTGCCAGCAGCCAAGAGAACGACAAACCCCCTCACTTT. The encoded protein is CASSQENDKPPHF.

The chain couples TRBV30 to TRBJ1-4; no definite D call. V lost 6 bases to trimming and J lost 6 bases, with 14 bases between them. The CDR3 has 13 residues. Germline loops: CDR1 GTSNPN, CDR2 SVGIG (reference sequence). CDR3: CACTGFSDEKLFF. Written as DNA, the CDR3 is TGTGCCTGCACCGGGTTCTCGGATGAAAAACTGTTTTTT.

The rearrangement links TRBV7-9 to TRBJ2-7; the D is unclear. Looked up from germline, CDR1 is SEHNR and CDR2 is FQNEAQ (reference sequence). The length of the CDR3 is 14 residues. With 2 bases removed from V and 2 bases from J, the gap between germline ends came to 10 bases. CDR3 DNA sequence: TGTGCCAGCAGCTTAATCGGTTCCGCCTACGAGCAGTACTTC. Protein product: CASSLIGSAYEQYF.